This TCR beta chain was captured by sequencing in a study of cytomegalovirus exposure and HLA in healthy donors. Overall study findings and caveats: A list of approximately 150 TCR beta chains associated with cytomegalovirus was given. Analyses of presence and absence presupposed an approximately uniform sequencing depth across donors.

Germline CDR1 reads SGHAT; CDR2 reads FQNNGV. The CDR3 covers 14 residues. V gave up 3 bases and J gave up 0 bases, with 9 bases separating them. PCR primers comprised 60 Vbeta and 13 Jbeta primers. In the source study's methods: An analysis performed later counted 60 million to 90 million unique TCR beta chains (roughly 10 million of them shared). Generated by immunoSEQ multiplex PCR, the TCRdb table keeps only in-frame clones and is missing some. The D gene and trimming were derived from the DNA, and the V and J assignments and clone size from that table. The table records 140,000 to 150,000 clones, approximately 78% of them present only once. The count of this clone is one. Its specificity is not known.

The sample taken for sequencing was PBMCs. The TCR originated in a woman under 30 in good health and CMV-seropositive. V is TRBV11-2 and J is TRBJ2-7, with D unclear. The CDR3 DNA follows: TGTGCCAGCAGCTTGGCAGGAAGCTCCTACGAGCAGTACTTC. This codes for CASSLAGSSYEQYF.